A selection of T cell receptor beta chains follows, all from one sample in a study of shared T cell receptors in the human thymus. The protocol was immunoSEQ multiplex PCR, while the TCRdb copy is restricted to in-frame clones and leaves out a portion. The sample has under 450,000 clones; approximately 95% are singletons. The sample taken for sequencing was thymocytes. The receptors here all came from a human donor. Both conserved end residues are part of each CDR3. The D gene is left open where the match is weak. Not all rows give a size; the values are once, few, many and, for expanded clones, a class.

DNA: TGCAGCGTTGGGCTAAAAAGCACAGATACGCAGTATTTT
CDR3: CSVGLKSTDTQYF
D: .
J: TRBJ2-3
V: TRBV29-1
size: once

DNA: TGTGCCAGTAGTACACCCCTCCCGAACAGACTCAATCAGCCCCAGCATTTT
CDR3: CASSTPLPNRLNQPQHF
D: .
J: TRBJ1-5
V: TRBV19
size: .

DNA: TGTGCCAGCAGTTTGACAGGGGGGCTAGCGGGAGGAGGAGATGAGCAGTTCTTC
CDR3: CASSLTGGLAGGGDEQFF
D: TRBD2
J: TRBJ2-1
V: TRBV28
size: .

DNA: TGTGCCATACGCACGCAGGGGGCTTCCTACGAGCAGTACTTC
CDR3: CAIRTQGASYEQYF
D: TRBD1
J: TRBJ2-7
V: TRBV2
size: .

DNA: TGTGCCAGCTCATGGGGTTTTGGAAACACCATATATTTT
CDR3: CASSWGFGNTIYF
D: .
J: TRBJ1-3
V: TRBV18
size: .

DNA: TGTGCCACACAGCCGGGACTAGCGGGGATCACAGATACGCAGTATTTT
CDR3: CATQPGLAGITDTQYF
D: TRBD2
J: TRBJ2-3
V: TRBV7-8
size: once

DNA: TGCAGCGTTGCGGGGCAGCCTGAAGCTTTCTTT
CDR3: CSVAGQPEAFF
D: .
J: TRBJ1-1
V: TRBV29-1
size: .

DNA: TGTGCCAGCTCCGTATGGCGGGAGGGTGAAAAACTGTTTTTT
CDR3: CASSVWREGEKLFF
D: .
J: TRBJ1-4
V: TRBV7-8
size: .

DNA: TGTGCCAGCAGCGTCAGACAGGGTGCGAACACCGGGGAGCTGTTTTTT
CDR3: CASSVRQGANTGELFF
D: TRBD1
J: TRBJ2-2
V: TRBV9
size: .

DNA: TGTGCCAGCAGCGTAATAGCGGGAGGGCGCTACAATGAGCAGTTCTTC
CDR3: CASSVIAGGRYNEQFF
D: TRBD2
J: TRBJ2-1
V: TRBV7-2
size: .

DNA: TGTGCCAGCAGCGTATCACCGAATAGGAACACTGAAGCTTTCTTT
CDR3: CASSVSPNRNTEAFF
D: .
J: TRBJ1-1
V: TRBV9
size: few

DNA: TGTGCCAGCAGCTTCCGGGATCGCCGCACAGATACGCAGTATTTT
CDR3: CASSFRDRRTDTQYF
D: .
J: TRBJ2-3
V: TRBV9
size: .

DNA: TGTGCCAGCCGTAGACAGGGGCGTCGTTACAATGAGCAGTTCTTC
CDR3: CASRRQGRRYNEQFF
D: TRBD1
J: TRBJ2-1
V: TRBV27
size: .

DNA: TGTGCCAGTACCTCCCTGGGACGGGAGCCCCAAGGGCGGGAATTGAAAGCTTTCTTT
CDR3: CASTSLGREPQGRELKAFF
D: .
J: TRBJ1-1
V: TRBV19
size: .

DNA: TGTGCCAGCAGCTTAGCAGCGGGAGGGCCCCCCGGGGAGCTGTTTTTT
CDR3: CASSLAAGGPPGELFF
D: TRBD2
J: TRBJ2-2
V: TRBV11-3
size: .

DNA: TGTGCTAGTGGGGGGGAGGGCTACGAGCAGTACTTC
CDR3: CASGGEGYEQYF
D: TRBD2
J: TRBJ2-7
V: TRBV12-5
size: .

DNA: TGTGCCAGCAGTGAAAGGACTCATCAGCGGGAGTTGTACTTC
CDR3: CASSERTHQRELYF
D: TRBD2
J: TRBJ2-7
V: TRBV6-1
size: once

DNA: TGTGCCAGCAGCGTAGGTAAGCGGGAGGGCCGCGGGGCCAACGTCCTGACTTTC
CDR3: CASSVGKREGRGANVLTF
D: TRBD2
J: TRBJ2-6
V: TRBV9
size: .

DNA: TGCGCCAGCAGCCCTCTAGTCTATACCTACAATGAGCAGTTCTTC
CDR3: CASSPLVYTYNEQFF
D: .
J: TRBJ2-1
V: TRBV4-1
size: once

DNA: TGTGCCAGCAGAGACCTACGACGGAGGCGGACACCCACAGATACGCAGTATTTT
CDR3: CASRDLRRRRTPTDTQYF
D: .
J: TRBJ2-3
V: TRBV27
size: .

DNA: TGTGCCAGCAGCAAGTCGGGCGGGAGGGCCGTCGGGGAGCTGTTTTTT
CDR3: CASSKSGGRAVGELFF
D: .
J: TRBJ2-2
V: TRBV21-1
size: .

DNA: TGTGCCAGCAGTGACAGGACTGACACTTACAATGAGCAGTTCTTC
CDR3: CASSDRTDTYNEQFF
D: .
J: TRBJ2-1
V: TRBV6-4
size: .

DNA: TGTGCCAGCAGCTTGACGGGGTCCGAGCAGTACTTC
CDR3: CASSLTGSEQYF
D: .
J: TRBJ2-7
V: TRBV5-4
size: .